This entry lists 9 T cell receptor beta chains sequenced from one sample in a study of chemoradiotherapy in HPV16-positive cancers. TCRdb keeps only in-frame clones here, not all; method: immunoSEQ multiplex PCR. Of 12,000 or so clones in the sample, around 80% were seen once. This sample was gathered from a patient who underwent chemoradiotherapy. All receptors come from a human donor with HPV-associated anogenital cancer.

V and J are TRBV18 and TRBJ2-2, with D hard to call. This CDR3 is 15 amino acids long. V was cut by 2 bases and J by 7 bases, with 14 bases left in between. Germline values: CDR1 KGHSH, CDR2 LQKENI. The CDR3, as DNA: TGTGCCAGCTCACCAAGCCTGCTGGGGAACGGGGAGCTGTTTTTT. Its translation is CASSPSLLGNGELFF.

The V gene is TRBV7-6, the J gene TRBJ2-1; D unresolved. CDR3 length: 12 residues. With 6 bases removed from V and 7 bases from J, the gap between germline ends came to 10 bases. CDR1 is SGHVS and CDR2 is FNYEAQ in the germline V gene. The CDR3 is CASSFTRNEQFF. The CDR3, as DNA: TGTGCCAGCAGTTTTACGCGGAATGAGCAGTTCTTC.

The chain recombines TRBV19 with TRBJ2-7; D might be TRBD1 or TRBD2, each matching 5 bases. The V end was cut by 3 bases, the J end by 6 bases, with 12 bases between. The CDR3 consists of 13 residues. Germline V lookup: CDR1 LNHDA, CDR2 SQIVND (reference sequence). Written as DNA, the CDR3 is TGTGCCAGTAGTATCGGCAGGGAGTCCGAGCAGTACTTC. Translating it yields CASSIGRESEQYF.

DNA for the CDR3: TGCGCCAGCAGCGGAGGGACAGGCAATTTTGGGACCCAGTACTTC. This encodes CASSGGTGNFGTQYF. This rearrangement joins TRBV5-1 to TRBJ2-5, with 8 nucleotides matching TRBD1. CDR3 length: 15 residues. Trimming at V came to 4 bases and at J to 7 bases, leaving 12 bases not matched to a gene. The germline V gene encodes CDR1 SGHRS and CDR2 YFSETQ.

The CDR3 nucleotides read TGTGCCAGCAGCCAAGGACTAGCGGGGGGGACCGGGGAGCTGTTTTTT. Translated, it gives CASSQGLAGGTGELFF. This chain joins TRBV11-3 and TRBJ2-2, with 15 bases lining up with TRBD2. Trimming cost V 5 bases and J 5 bases; bases outside gene matches: 3. This CDR3 spans 16 amino acids. Per the germline V gene, CDR1 is SGHNT and CDR2 is YENEEA. Complete variable domain (other parts from reference TRBV11-3 and TRBJ2-2): EAGVVQSPRYKIIEKKQPVAFWCNPISGHNTLYWYLQNLGQGPELLIRYENEEAVDDSQLPKDRFSAERLKGVDSTLKIQPAELGDSAVYLCASSQGLAGGTGELFFGEGSRLTVL.

The V gene is TRBV6-5, the J gene TRBJ1-5, with D possibly TRBD1 on 6 matching bases. Trimming pared 2 bases from V and 6 bases from J, leaving 11 bases between. The CDR3 spans 14 residues. CDR1 and CDR2 from the germline V gene are MNHEY and SVGAGI. The CDR3 here is CASSYGEGGQPQHF. The CDR3 nucleotides are TGTGCCAGCAGTTACGGTGAAGGGGGTCAGCCCCAGCATTTT.

The chain uses TRBV7-2 and TRBJ2-3; 10 positions match TRBD2. Germline V gene lookup returns CDR1 SGHTA and CDR2 FQGNSA. The CDR3 loop spans 17 amino acids. V lost 2 bases and J lost 4; bases outside the gene matches: 9. This CDR3 is CASSLRLSGGASDTQYF. The CDR3 nucleotides are TGTGCCAGCAGCTTAAGATTAAGCGGGGGGGCGTCAGATACGCAGTATTTT.

The chain is built from TRBV29-1 and TRBJ1-2, with D hard to call. V shed 8 bases and J shed 3 bases, with 13 bases lying between them. The length of the CDR3 is 12 residues. The germline gives CDR1 SQVTM, CDR2 ANQGSEA. The CDR3 sequence: CSPAGPDYGYTF. The CDR3 DNA reads TGCAGCCCTGCTGGACCGGACTATGGCTACACCTTC.

The chain links TRBV7-3 to TRBJ2-1; no clear D gene. CDR3 length equals 13 residues. The V gene lost 0 bases and the J gene lost 10 bases, with 10 bases spanning the gap. Germline lookup yields CDR1 SGHTA and CDR2 FQGTGA. CDR3 amino acids: CASSLTQVGEQFF. CDR3 coding DNA: TGTGCCAGCAGCTTAACTCAGGTCGGGGAGCAGTTCTTC.